This entry features one T cell receptor (beta chain) sequence. Its antigen is currently unknown. Extracted RNA was reverse transcribed, and the resulting cDNA served as sequencing template. Using immunoSEQ multiplex PCR, the repertoire was profiled, and TCRdb retains in-frame clones only, with some absent. The sample gives roughly 220,000 clones, just over 65% of which show up once; over 1% is in the top ten. This specimen belongs to a study of CD8+ T cells in alopecia areata. Broader study findings: Patients shared TCRs less clearly than mice did, possibly owing to HLA. Many expanded lesional clones stayed in scalp and blood while on tofacitinib.

The germline CDR1 and CDR2 sequences are LNHNV and YYDKDF (reference sequence). This CDR3 comprises 19 residues. Deletions cut 0 bases from V and 2 bases from J, with 21 bases between. As for treatment: oral pan-JAK inhibitor, 5-10 mg twice daily. The source was CD4+ T cells sorted from blood, collected at week 44, from a patient treated with tofacitinib. The rearrangement links TRBV15 to TRBJ2-3; D unclear. This clonotype originated in a human donor with alopecia areata. The CDR3 spells CATSRDSAYKREDTDTQYF. In DNA form, the CDR3 reads TGTGCCACCAGCAGAGATTCAGCGTATAAAAGAGAGGACACAGATACGCAGTATTTT.